The 20 T cell receptor beta chains below were found in one sample sequenced in a study of cytomegalovirus exposure and HLA in healthy donors. Primers included in the PCR were 60 Vbeta and 13 Jbeta primers. Measured with immunoSEQ multiplex PCR; TCRdb has only the in-frame clones, and not every one. The table has 160,000 or so clones, 65% to 90% seen once; the top ten hold about 6%. The sequencing input was PBMCs. The receptor source for this set is a middle-aged man in good health and CMV-seropositive.

This chain joins TRBV5-4 and TRBJ2-1; 8 bases match TRBD2. The germline gives CDR1 SGHNT, CDR2 YYREEE (reference sequence). This CDR3 has 15 residues. The junction had 11 bases not matched to a gene; V was cut back by 5 bases and J by 7 bases. The CDR3 DNA is TGTGCCAGCAGGGGAGGGTTACGGGAGGGAAATGAGCAGTTCTTC. Its translation is CASRGGLREGNEQFF. Drawing the rest from reference TRBV5-4 and TRBJ2-1, the complete variable domain is ETGVTQSPTHLIKTRGQQVTLRCSSQSGHNTVSWYQQALGQGPQFIFQYYREEENGRGNFPPRFSGLQFPNYSSELNVNALELDDSALYLCASRGGLREGNEQFFGPGTRLTVL.

The chain couples TRBV5-6 to TRBJ2-5, with TRBD2 matching over 8 bases. Trimming cost V 0 bases and J 5 bases; bases outside gene matches: 0. This CDR3 has 13 amino acids. Germline-derived CDR1 and CDR2 are SGHDT and YYEEEE. The CDR3 loop reads CASSLAGGETQYF. CDR3 nucleotides: TGTGCCAGCAGCTTGGCGGGAGGGGAGACCCAGTACTTC.

The DNA of the CDR3 is TGTGCCAGTTCGACAGGGCCCAATCAGCCCCAGCATTTT. It codes for CASSTGPNQPQHF. The chain has TRBV18 and TRBJ1-5, with 7 bases that match TRBD1. The ends lost 9 bases at V and 3 bases at J; junction bases unmatched: 5. Per the germline V gene, CDR1 is KGHSH and CDR2 is LQKENI. The CDR3 contains 13 residues.

The chain has TRBV7-7 and TRBJ2-2; maybe TRBD2 (7 bases). This CDR3 is built from 18 residues. The germline V gene has CDR1 SSHAT and CDR2 FNYEAQ (reference sequence). V shed 2 bases and J shed 0 bases, with 16 bases lying between them. The CDR3 DNA sequence: TGTGCCAGCAGCTTAAGGGGGGTGGGGGGGCCGAACACCGGGGAGCTGTTTTTT. Amino acids: CASSLRGVGGPNTGELFF.

Turning to this clone: Different DNA sequences within this sample yield the same CDR3. This chain joins TRBV18 and TRBJ2-7, with 8 bases matching TRBD2. Germline trimming cut 2 bases from V and 3 bases from J; bases unmatched to any gene: 0. Looked up from germline, CDR1 is KGHSH and CDR2 is LQKENI. The CDR3 sequence is 13 residues long. The CDR3 nucleotides read TGTGCCAGCTCACCAGGGACTAGCTACGAGCAGTACTTC. This codes for CASSPGTSYEQYF.

The chain recombines TRBV19 with TRBJ1-6; 7 bases agree with TRBD1. The ends lost 3 bases at V and 0 bases at J; junction bases unmatched: 11. The germline CDR1 and CDR2 sequences are LNHDA and SQIVND (reference sequence). The CDR3 has 19 residues. The DNA for the CDR3 is TGTGCCAGTAGTATGTCTGTTAAGGCAGGGGGCTCCTATAATTCACCCCTCCACTTT. The encoded protein is CASSMSVKAGGSYNSPLHF.

This clone has more than one count but fewer than ten. The CDR3 here is CASSTDRASSYEQYF. CDR3 in DNA: TGTGCCAGTAGTACGGACAGGGCCTCCTCGTACGAGCAGTACTTC. V and J are TRBV19 and TRBJ2-7, with TRBD1 matching over 8 bases. In germline, CDR1 is LNHDA, CDR2 SQIVND (reference sequence). The CDR3 sequence is 15 residues long. V lost 4 bases, J lost 4 bases, and 9 bases stayed unmatched.

This clone has a handful of counts. This chain connects TRBV11-3 to TRBJ1-2; tentatively, D is TRBD1 (6 bases). CDR1 and CDR2 from the germline V gene are SGHNT and YENEEA. The CDR3 covers 14 residues. The V end lost 4 bases, the J end lost 5 bases, and 14 bases lay between the germline ends. The CDR3 DNA reads as TGTGCCAGCAGCTCAACACAGGGAATTTATGGCTACACCTTC. It specifies CASSSTQGIYGYTF.

This clone occurred once. The chain combines TRBV11-2 with TRBJ2-3; maybe TRBD2 (5 bases). This CDR3 contains 18 residues. Trimming removed 5 bases at V and 0 bases at J, with 21 bases between. Germline values: CDR1 SGHAT, CDR2 FQNNGV. CDR3 in amino acids: CASSPLAWVPLSTDTQYF. The DNA for the CDR3 is TGTGCCAGCAGCCCTTTAGCGTGGGTCCCCCTTAGCACAGATACGCAGTATTTT.

The J gene is TRBJ2-7, the V gene TRBV7-2, with 7 bases matching TRBD1. The CDR3 contains 15 residues. V was clipped by 2 bases and J by 1 base; unmatched bases: 5. CDR1 and CDR2 from the germline V gene are SGHTA and FQGNSA. The DNA for the CDR3 is TGTGCCAGCAGCTTATCCACAGGGGATTCCTACGAGCAGTACTTC. Translating gives CASSLSTGDSYEQYF.

V usage is TRBV11-2 and J usage is TRBJ2-3; weak D call: TRBD2 (5 bases). The length of the CDR3 is 12 residues. Trimming cost V 5 bases and J 8 bases, with 11 bases left between them. Germline V CDR1 and CDR2: SGHAT, FQNNGV. CDR3 sequence reads: CASSRGGFTQYF. The DNA of the CDR3 is TGTGCCAGCAGCCGCGGAGGATTTACGCAGTATTTT.

The chain joins TRBV27 to TRBJ2-5; 11 positions agree with TRBD2. Germline values: CDR1 MNHEY, CDR2 SMNVEV (reference sequence). Trimming at V came to 5 bases and at J to 4 bases, leaving 12 bases not matched to a gene. This CDR3 has 17 residues. The CDR3 DNA reads as TGTGCCAGCAGTCTGGGGACACTAGCGGGAGATGGAGAGACCCAGTACTTC. It specifies CASSLGTLAGDGETQYF.

This chain uses TRBV6-1 with TRBJ2-1, with D maybe TRBD2 (6 bases). Trimming took 5 bases from V and 3 from J, leaving 8 bases between them. Germline assignment: CDR1 MNHNS and CDR2 SASEGT. The CDR3 runs 13 residues. The CDR3 coding sequence is TGTGCCAGCAGTCTGGGACTCTACAATGAGCAGTTCTTC. The encoded protein is CASSLGLYNEQFF.

The gene calls are TRBV7-7 and TRBJ2-7; TRBD1 matches 9 bases. CDR1 SSHAT and CDR2 FNYEAQ come from the germline V gene (reference sequence). CDR3 size: 14 residues. V lost 5 bases to trimming and J lost 7 bases; unmatched junction nucleotides: 9. The CDR3 DNA reads as TGTGCCAGCAGCCCCGGGACAGGGCCTAGGGAGCAGTACTTC. This gives the protein CASSPGTGPREQYF.

This chain uses TRBV6-5 with TRBJ2-7; TRBD1 might be the D (6 bases). Germline V gene sequence: CDR1 MNHEY, CDR2 SVGAGI. The CDR3 is made up of 14 amino acids. Trimming cost V 4 bases and J 0 bases, with 10 bases left between them. The chain's CDR3 is CASSSGASSYEQYV. Here the CDR3 DNA reads TGTGCCAGCAGTTCAGGGGCGAGCTCCTACGAGCAGTACGTC.

This sequence joins TRBV2 and TRBJ1-2, with D uncertain. Between the trimmed V and J ends, which lost 5 bases and 1 base, there was a span of 8 bases. The CDR3 consists of 13 residues. The germline CDR1 and CDR2 sequences are SNHLY and FYNNEI. This chain's CDR3 is CASSRVFNYGYTF. CDR3 in DNA: TGTGCCAGCAGTCGGGTCTTTAACTATGGCTACACCTTC.

The chain uses TRBV9 and TRBJ2-5, with D possibly TRBD2 on 7 matching bases. Germline CDR1 is SGDLS and CDR2 is YYNGEE. The CDR3 extends over 14 amino acids. Deletions cut 3 bases from V and 5 bases from J, with 14 bases between. CDR3 sequence: CASSARGGVETQYF. The CDR3 coding sequence is TGTGCCAGCAGCGCGAGGGGGGGCGTGGAGACCCAGTACTTC.

The table lists this clone with a count of one. This rearrangement joins TRBV6-1 to TRBJ1-2; the D gene is possibly TRBD1 (5 bases). The CDR3 length is 14 residues. Germline V gene sequence: CDR1 MNHNS, CDR2 SASEGT. V lost 10 bases and J 2 bases, leaving 17 bases between the germline ends. CDR3 bases: TGTGCCACCCACCCCAAGGGGTGGAACTATGGCTACACCTTC. This codes for CATHPKGWNYGYTF.

The CDR3 protein is CATSGQVFSGEQYV. The CDR3 DNA is TGTGCCACCTCGGGACAGGTTTTCTCCGGCGAGCAGTACGTC. The chain carries TRBV7-8 and TRBJ2-7; 8 nucleotides agree with TRBD1. CDR3 size: 14 residues. The J segment lost 6 bases and the V segment lost 10 bases, leaving 14 bases of the junction unmatched. CDR1 SGHVS and CDR2 FQNEAQ come from the germline V gene.

The V and J genes are TRBV27 and TRBJ2-1; TRBD2 matches at 9 bases. In germline, CDR1 is MNHEY, CDR2 SMNVEV (reference sequence). There are 14 residues in the CDR3. V trimming: 9 bases; J trimming: 5 bases; junction bases outside the gene matches: 8. CDR3 amino acids: CASLAGDGDNEQFF. CDR3 DNA sequence: TGTGCCAGTTTAGCGGGAGACGGCGACAATGAGCAGTTCTTC.